The T cell receptor (beta chain) under discussion was sequenced for a study of T cell changes during pregnancy in multiple sclerosis. TCRdb's copy holds only in-frame clones and misses some; the assay was immunoSEQ multiplex PCR. Of some 71,000 clones in the sample, around 92% were seen once. Losses at the gene ends were 5 bases for V and 3 bases for J; bases not matched to a gene: 7. The CDR3 runs 15 residues. The germline V gene has CDR1 SNHLY and CDR2 FYNNEI. The sequenced sample was peripheral blood, obtained after pregnancy. This rearrangement joins TRBV2 to TRBJ2-1; the match to TRBD1 covers 7 bases. The clonotype comes from a female donor with multiple sclerosis, enrolled in a pregnancy study. The DNA for the CDR3 is TGTGCCAGCAGTTCGGACAGGTCCAACTACAATGAGCAGTTCTTC. This gives the protein CASSSDRSNYNEQFF.